Below are 11 T cell receptor beta chains sequenced from a single sample in a study of T-cell reconstitution after alpha-beta-depleted transplantation in children. Preparation of the TCRbeta library used unique molecular identifiers. One entry per CDR3 protein results from TCRdb running MiXCR on the PCR reads. This table holds hundreds of thousands of distinct CDR3 sequences, 10% to 15% found once. Sequencing was performed on PBMCs, taken before TCRalphabeta/CD19-depleted stem cell transplant. The receptors were sampled from a girl aged 2 to 9 with congenital amegakaryocytic thrombocytopenia, due to receive a stem cell transplant.

This clonotype was recorded a few times. The chain couples TRBV10-3 to TRBJ2-2, with 10 bases matching TRBD1. CDR1 ENHRY and CDR2 SYGVKD come from the germline V gene. CDR3 length: 15 amino acids. V dropped 10 bases and J dropped 4; count of bases not matched to a gene: 9. The CDR3: CATTGTGDATGELFF. CDR3 DNA: TGTGCCACAACCGGGACAGGGGATGCCACCGGGGAGCTGTTTTTT.

A few counts support this clonotype. The rearrangement links TRBV28 to TRBJ2-7, with TRBD2 as a possible D gene (7 bases). CDR3 length: 14 amino acids. The V gene's germline CDR1 is MDHEN and CDR2 SYDVKM. The CDR3 region is CAWGASGGSYEQYF. In nucleotides, the CDR3 is TGTGCATGGGGGGCTAGCGGAGGCTCCTACGAGCAGTACTTC. The full variable domain, in which reference TRBV28 and TRBJ2-7 provide the parts outside the CDR3, is DVKVTQSSRYLVKRTGEKVFLECVQDMDHENMFWYRQDPGLGLRLIYFSYDVKMKEKGDIPEGYSVSREKKERFSLILESASTNQTSMYLCAWGASGGSYEQYFGPGTRLTVT.

Comment on this clonotype: One end of the junction varies from germline; a read error may be responsible. The chain combines TRBV20-1 with TRBJ2-2, with 9 bases fitting TRBD1. This CDR3 has 14 amino acids. The germline CDR1 and CDR2 sequences are DFQATT and SNEGSKA (reference sequence). The CDR3, as DNA: TGCAGTGCTAGACCTGACAGGGGGACCGGGCAGCTGTTTTTT. Translating it yields CSARPDRGTGQLFF.

This chain uses TRBV5-3 with TRBJ1-2; 7 positions match TRBD1. TRBV5-3 is flagged as an ORF with uncertain function. The ends lost 3 bases at V and 4 bases at J; junction bases unmatched: 12. CDR3 length: 16 residues. In nucleotides, the CDR3 is TGTGCCAGAAGCTCACCTACAGGGGAAGGACGCTATGGCTACACCTTC. Its protein is CARSSPTGEGRYGYTF.

This clonotype occurred many times. The chain combines TRBV6-5 with TRBJ1-4, with D possibly being TRBD1 (5 bases). The ends were cut back, 4 bases at V and 12 bases at J, with 12 bases in the middle. The germline gives CDR1 MNHEY, CDR2 SVGAGI. CDR3 length: 12 residues. CDR3 in DNA: TGTGCCAGCAGTTTTCAGGGTGCCCAACTGTTTTTT. It specifies CASSFQGAQLFF.

This clonotype has a handful of counts. The V call is TRBV14, the J call TRBJ2-1; 7 positions match TRBD2. Germline V gene data show CDR1 as SGHDN and CDR2 as FVKESK. Trimming removed 1 base from V and 1 base from J; junction bases left unmatched: 7. The length of the CDR3 is 17 residues. The CDR3 loop reads CASSQGLAGFSYNEQFF. CDR3 DNA: TGTGCCAGCAGCCAAGGACTAGCCGGTTTTTCCTACAATGAGCAGTTCTTC.

The chain joins TRBV28 to TRBJ2-3, with a possible D match to TRBD2 (6 bases). The CDR3 is 15 residues long. V lost 6 bases and J lost 8, with 21 bases in between. The germline V gene encodes CDR1 MDHEN and CDR2 SYDVKM. The CDR3 sequence: CASSPRDHGSGTQYF. In DNA, the CDR3 is TGTGCCAGCAGCCCCCGGGACCACGGGAGTGGTACGCAGTATTTT.

The gene calls are TRBV5-1 and TRBJ2-7; D could derive from TRBD1 or TRBD2 (5 bases each). V was shortened by 0 bases and J by 7 bases, with 14 bases between the two germline ends. CDR3 length: 14 amino acids. CDR1 SGHRS and CDR2 YFSETQ come from the germline V gene. CDR3 bases: TGCGCCAGCAGCTTGGCCTTGGGGGTCGATGAGCAGTACTTC. This codes for CASSLALGVDEQYF.

This clonotype was picked up many times. This chain links TRBV30 with TRBJ2-4; D gene ambiguous. The germline gives CDR1 GTSNPN, CDR2 SVGIG (reference sequence). Trimming took off 0 bases at V and 0 bases at J, with 6 bases between the two ends. This CDR3 contains 14 residues. CDR3 region: CAWSVRLAKNIQYF. The CDR3 coding sequence is TGTGCCTGGAGTGTACGGTTAGCCAAAAACATTCAGTACTTC.

The chain links TRBV5-1 to TRBJ1-2, with TRBD1 identical over 8 bases. Trimming took 3 bases from V and 7 from J; bases not matched to a gene: 11. In germline, CDR1 is SGHRS, CDR2 YFSETQ. The CDR3 has 15 amino acids. CDR3 region: CASSSDTGTGVGYTF. The DNA for the CDR3 is TGCGCCAGCAGCTCGGATACCGGGACAGGAGTTGGCTACACCTTC. Complete variable domain (other parts from reference TRBV5-1 and TRBJ1-2): KAGVTQTPRYLIKTRGQQVTLSCSPISGHRSVSWYQQTPGQGLQFLFEYFSETQRNKGNFPGRFSGRQFSNSRSEMNVSTLELGDSALYLCASSSDTGTGVGYTFGSGTRLTVV.

This clonotype was observed a single time. With a much larger clone just one base away, this may be a read error. The chain is built from TRBV5-1 and TRBJ2-1, with a possible D match to TRBD2 (5 bases). Germline values: CDR1 SGHRS, CDR2 YFSETQ. The CDR3 has 15 residues. Trimming pared 4 bases from V and 3 bases from J, leaving 14 bases between. CDR3 nucleotides: TGCGCCAGCAGCCAGATTAGCGAGGTCTACAATGAGCAGTTCTTC. Amino acid sequence: CASSQISEVYNEQFF.